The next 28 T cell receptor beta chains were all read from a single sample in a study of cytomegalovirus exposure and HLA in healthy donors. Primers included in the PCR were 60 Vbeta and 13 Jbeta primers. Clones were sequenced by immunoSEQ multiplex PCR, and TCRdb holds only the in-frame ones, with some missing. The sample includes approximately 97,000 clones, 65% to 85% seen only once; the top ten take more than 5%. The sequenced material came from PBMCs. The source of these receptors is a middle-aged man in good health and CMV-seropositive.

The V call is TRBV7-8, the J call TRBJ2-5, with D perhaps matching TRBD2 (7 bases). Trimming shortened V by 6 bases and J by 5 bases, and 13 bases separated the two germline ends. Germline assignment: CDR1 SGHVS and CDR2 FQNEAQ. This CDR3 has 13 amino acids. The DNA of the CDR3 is TGTGCCAGCAGTTGGGGGGGGGCTGAGACCCAGTACTTC. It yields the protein CASSWGGAETQYF.

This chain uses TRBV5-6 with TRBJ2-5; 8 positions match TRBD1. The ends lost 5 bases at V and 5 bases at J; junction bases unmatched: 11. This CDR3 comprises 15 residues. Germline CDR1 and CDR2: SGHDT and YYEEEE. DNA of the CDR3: TGTGCCAGCAGTTCCCACAGGGGGATGGAGGAGACCCAGTACTTC. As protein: CASSSHRGMEETQYF.

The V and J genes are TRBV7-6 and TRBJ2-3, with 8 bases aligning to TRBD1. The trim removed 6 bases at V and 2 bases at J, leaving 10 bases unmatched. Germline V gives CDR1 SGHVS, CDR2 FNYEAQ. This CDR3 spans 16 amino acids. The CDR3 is CASRSNQGANTDTQYF. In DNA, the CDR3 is TGTGCCAGCAGATCAAACCAGGGGGCAAACACAGATACGCAGTATTTT.

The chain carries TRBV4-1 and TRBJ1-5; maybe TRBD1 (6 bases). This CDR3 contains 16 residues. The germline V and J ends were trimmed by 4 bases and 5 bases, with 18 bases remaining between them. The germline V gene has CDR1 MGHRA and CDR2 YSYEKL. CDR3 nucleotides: TGCGCCAGCAGCCTTTCCGGGACCAAGGGGGATCAGCCCCAGCATTTT. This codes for CASSLSGTKGDQPQHF.

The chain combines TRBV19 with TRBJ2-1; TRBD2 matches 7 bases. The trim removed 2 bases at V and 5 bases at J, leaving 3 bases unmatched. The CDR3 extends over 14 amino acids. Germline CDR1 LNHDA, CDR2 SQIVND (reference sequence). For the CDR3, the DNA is TGTGCCAGTAGTATACGGGGGAGGGACAATGAGCAGTTCTTC. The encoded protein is CASSIRGRDNEQFF.

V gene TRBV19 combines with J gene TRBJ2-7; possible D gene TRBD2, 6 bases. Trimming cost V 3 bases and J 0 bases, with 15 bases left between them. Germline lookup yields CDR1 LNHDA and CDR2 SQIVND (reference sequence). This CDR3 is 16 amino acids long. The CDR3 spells CASSMGGQAGSYEQYF. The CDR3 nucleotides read TGTGCCAGTAGTATGGGAGGCCAGGCTGGCTCCTACGAGCAGTACTTC.

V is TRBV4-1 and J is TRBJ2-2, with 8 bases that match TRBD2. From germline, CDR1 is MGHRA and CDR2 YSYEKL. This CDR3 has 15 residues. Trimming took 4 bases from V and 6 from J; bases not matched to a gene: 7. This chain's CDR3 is CASSPLSGMAGELFF. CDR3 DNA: TGCGCCAGCAGCCCCCTTAGCGGGATGGCCGGGGAGCTGTTTTTT.

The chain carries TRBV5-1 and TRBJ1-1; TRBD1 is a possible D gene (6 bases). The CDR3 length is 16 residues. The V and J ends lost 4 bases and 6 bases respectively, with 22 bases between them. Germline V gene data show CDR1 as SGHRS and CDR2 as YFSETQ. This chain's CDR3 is CASSPGGRGRWPEAFF. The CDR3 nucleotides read TGCGCCAGCAGCCCGGGAGGCAGGGGAAGATGGCCTGAAGCTTTCTTT.

This CDR3 reads CASSPPGTGELFF. The CDR3 nucleotides are TGTGCCAGCTCACCCCCCGGCACCGGGGAGCTGTTTTTT. V and J are TRBV18 and TRBJ2-2, with D unclear. CDR3 length equals 13 residues. The germline CDR1 and CDR2 sequences are KGHSH and LQKENI. The germline V and J ends were trimmed by 3 bases and 4 bases, with 6 bases remaining between them.

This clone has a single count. CDR3 coding DNA: TGCGCCAGCAGCTTGGTGGTAGAGAGCACAGATACGCAGTATTTT. It codes for CASSLVVESTDTQYF. The chain recombines TRBV5-1 with TRBJ2-3; D is undetermined. V was cut by 0 bases and J by 0 bases, with 8 bases left in between. This CDR3 contains 15 residues. Germline V lookup: CDR1 SGHRS, CDR2 YFSETQ.

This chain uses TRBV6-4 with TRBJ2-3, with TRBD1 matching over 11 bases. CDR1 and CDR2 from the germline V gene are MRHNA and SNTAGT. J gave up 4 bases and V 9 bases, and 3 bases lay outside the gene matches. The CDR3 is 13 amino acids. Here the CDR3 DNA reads TGTGCCAGTAGGACAGGGGGCTCAGATACGCAGTATTTT. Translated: CASRTGGSDTQYF.

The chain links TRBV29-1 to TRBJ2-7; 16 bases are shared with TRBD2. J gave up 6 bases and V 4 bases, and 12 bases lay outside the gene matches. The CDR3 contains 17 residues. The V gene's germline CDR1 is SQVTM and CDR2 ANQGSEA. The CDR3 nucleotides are TGCAGCGTTGCGGGACTAGCGGGGGGGCCGAGGTACGGCGAGCAGTACTTC. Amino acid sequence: CSVAGLAGGPRYGEQYF.

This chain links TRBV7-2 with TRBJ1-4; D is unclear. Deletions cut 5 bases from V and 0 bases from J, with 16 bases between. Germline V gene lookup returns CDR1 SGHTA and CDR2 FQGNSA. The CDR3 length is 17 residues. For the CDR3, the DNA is TGTGCCAGCAGCCGAAACATCCAGAAAGCAACTAATGAAAAACTGTTTTTT. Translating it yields CASSRNIQKATNEKLFF.

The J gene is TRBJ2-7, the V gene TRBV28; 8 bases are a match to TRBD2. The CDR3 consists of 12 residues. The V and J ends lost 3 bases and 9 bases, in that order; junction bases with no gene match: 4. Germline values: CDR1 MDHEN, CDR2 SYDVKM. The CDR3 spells CASSFWGLGQYF. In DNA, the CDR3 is TGTGCCAGCAGTTTCTGGGGACTAGGGCAGTACTTC.

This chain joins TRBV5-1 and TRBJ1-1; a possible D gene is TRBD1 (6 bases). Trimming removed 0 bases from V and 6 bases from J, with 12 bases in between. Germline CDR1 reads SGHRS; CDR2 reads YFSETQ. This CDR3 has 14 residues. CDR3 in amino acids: CASSLATGSAEAFF. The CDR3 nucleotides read TGCGCCAGCAGCTTGGCCACAGGGTCGGCTGAAGCTTTCTTT.

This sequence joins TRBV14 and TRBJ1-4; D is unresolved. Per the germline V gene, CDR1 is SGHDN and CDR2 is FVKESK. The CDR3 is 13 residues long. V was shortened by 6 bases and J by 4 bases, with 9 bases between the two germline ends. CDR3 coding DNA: TGTGCCAGCAGTCACGGTTATAATGAAAAACTGTTTTTT. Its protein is CASSHGYNEKLFF.

The CDR3 is CASSLLVDEQFF. The CDR3, as DNA: TGTGCCAGCAGCCTATTAGTGGATGAGCAGTTCTTC. The chain combines TRBV11-2 with TRBJ2-1; D gene unclear. The CDR3 extends over 12 amino acids. The germline V gene has CDR1 SGHAT and CDR2 FQNNGV. V shed 5 bases and J shed 8 bases, with 10 bases lying between them.

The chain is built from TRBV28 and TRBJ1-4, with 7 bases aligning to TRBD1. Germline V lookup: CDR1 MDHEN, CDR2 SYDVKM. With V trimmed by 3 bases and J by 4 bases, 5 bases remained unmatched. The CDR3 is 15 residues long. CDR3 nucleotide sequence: TGTGCCAGCAGTTTGGAGGGGGCGGGTAATGAAAAACTGTTTTTT. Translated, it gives CASSLEGAGNEKLFF.

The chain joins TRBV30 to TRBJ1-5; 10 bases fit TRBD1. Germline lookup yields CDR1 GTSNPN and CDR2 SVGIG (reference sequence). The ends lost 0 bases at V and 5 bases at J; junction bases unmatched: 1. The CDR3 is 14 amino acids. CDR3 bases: TGTGCCTGGAGTGTTGGGACAGGGGATCAGCCCCAGCATTTT. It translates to CAWSVGTGDQPQHF.

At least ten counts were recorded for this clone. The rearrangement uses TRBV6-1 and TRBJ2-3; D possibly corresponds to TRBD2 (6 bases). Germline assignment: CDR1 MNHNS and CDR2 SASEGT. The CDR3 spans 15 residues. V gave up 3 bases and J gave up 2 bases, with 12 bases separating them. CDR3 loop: CASSDVGGNTDTQYF. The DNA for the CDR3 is TGTGCCAGCAGTGACGTAGGAGGGAACACAGATACGCAGTATTTT.

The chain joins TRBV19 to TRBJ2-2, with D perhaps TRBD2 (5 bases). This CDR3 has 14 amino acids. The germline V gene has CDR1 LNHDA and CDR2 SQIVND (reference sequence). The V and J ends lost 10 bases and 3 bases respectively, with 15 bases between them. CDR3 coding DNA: TGTGCCACCTCGGAGGTAGCGCACACCGGGGAGCTGTTTTTT. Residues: CATSEVAHTGELFF.

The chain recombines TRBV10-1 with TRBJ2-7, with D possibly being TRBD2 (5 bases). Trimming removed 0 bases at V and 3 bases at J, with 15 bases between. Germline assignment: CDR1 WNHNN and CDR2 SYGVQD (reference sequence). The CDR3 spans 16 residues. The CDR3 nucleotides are TGCGCCAGCAGTGAGTCGATAGCCGGGATGGGCTACGAGCAGTACTTC. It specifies CASSESIAGMGYEQYF.

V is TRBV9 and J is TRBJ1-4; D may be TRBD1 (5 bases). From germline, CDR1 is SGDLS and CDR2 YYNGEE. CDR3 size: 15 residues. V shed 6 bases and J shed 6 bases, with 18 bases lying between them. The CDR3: CASTLTGYDYEKLFF. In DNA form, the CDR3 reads TGTGCCAGCACCCTAACAGGTTATGATTATGAAAAACTGTTTTTT.

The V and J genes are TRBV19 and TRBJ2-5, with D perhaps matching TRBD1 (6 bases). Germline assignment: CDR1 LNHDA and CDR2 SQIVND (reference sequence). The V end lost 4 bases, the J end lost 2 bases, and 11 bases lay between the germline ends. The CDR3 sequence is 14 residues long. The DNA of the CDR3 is TGTGCCAGTAGTAGGACAGTTGAACAAGAGACCCAGTACTTC. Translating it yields CASSRTVEQETQYF.

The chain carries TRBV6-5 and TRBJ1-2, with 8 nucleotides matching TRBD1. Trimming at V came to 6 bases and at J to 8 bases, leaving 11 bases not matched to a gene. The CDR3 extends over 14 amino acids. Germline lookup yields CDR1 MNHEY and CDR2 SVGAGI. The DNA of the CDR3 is TGTGCCAGCAGGAAAGGACAGGGTGGACGCGGCTACACCTTC. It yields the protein CASRKGQGGRGYTF.

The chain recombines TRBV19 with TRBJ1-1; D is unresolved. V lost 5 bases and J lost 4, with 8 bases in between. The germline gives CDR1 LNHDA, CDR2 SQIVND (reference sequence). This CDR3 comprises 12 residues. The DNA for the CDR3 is TGTGCCAGTAGTTTCCGGGGCACTGAAGCTTTCTTT. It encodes CASSFRGTEAFF. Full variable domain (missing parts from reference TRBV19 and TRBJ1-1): DGGITQSPKYLFRKEGQNVTLSCEQNLNHDAMYWYRQDPGQGLRLIYYSQIVNDFQKGDIAEGYSVSREKKESFPLTVTSAQKNPTAFYLCASSFRGTEAFFGQGTRLTVV.

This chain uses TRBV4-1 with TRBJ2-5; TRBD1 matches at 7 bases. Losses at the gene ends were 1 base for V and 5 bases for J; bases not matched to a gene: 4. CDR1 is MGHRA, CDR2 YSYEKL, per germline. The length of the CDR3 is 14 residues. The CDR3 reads CASSQGTGEETQYF. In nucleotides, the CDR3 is TGCGCCAGCAGCCAAGGGACAGGTGAGGAGACCCAGTACTTC.

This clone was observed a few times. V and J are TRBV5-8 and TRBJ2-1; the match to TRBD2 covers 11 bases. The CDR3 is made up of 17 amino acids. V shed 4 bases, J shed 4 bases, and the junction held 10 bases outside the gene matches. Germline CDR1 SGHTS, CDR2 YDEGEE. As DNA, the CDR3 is TGTGCCAGCAGCCTAACCGGGACTAGCGGAAGATACAATGAGCAGTTCTTC. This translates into CASSLTGTSGRYNEQFF.